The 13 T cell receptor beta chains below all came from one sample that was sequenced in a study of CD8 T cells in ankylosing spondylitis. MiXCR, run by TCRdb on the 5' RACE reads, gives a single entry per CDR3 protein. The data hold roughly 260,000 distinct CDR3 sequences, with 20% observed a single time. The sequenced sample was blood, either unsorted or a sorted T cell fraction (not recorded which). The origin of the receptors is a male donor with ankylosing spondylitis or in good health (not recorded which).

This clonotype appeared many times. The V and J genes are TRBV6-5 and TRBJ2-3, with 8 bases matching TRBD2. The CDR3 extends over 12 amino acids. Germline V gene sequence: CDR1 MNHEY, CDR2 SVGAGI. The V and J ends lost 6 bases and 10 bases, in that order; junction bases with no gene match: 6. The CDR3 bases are TGTGCCAGCAGGATGGGGCGGGGGGCGCAGTATTTT. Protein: CASRMGRGAQYF.

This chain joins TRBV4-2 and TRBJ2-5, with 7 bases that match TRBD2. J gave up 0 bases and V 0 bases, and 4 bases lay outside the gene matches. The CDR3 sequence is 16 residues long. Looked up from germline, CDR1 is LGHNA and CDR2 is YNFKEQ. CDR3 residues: CASSQDTAGDQETQYF. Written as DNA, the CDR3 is TGTGCCAGCAGCCAAGATACTGCGGGAGACCAAGAGACCCAGTACTTC.

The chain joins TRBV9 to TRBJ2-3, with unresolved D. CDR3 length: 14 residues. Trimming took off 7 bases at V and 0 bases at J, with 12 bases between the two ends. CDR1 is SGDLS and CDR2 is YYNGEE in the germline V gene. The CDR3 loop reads CASGLQTSTDTQYF. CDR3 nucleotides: TGTGCCAGCGGTTTGCAAACTAGCACAGATACGCAGTATTTT.

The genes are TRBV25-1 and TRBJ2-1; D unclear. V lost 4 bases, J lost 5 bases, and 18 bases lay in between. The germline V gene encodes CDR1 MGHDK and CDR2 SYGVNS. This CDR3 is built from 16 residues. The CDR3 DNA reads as TGTGCCAGCAGTGGGTCCTCAATCTCGTCTCACAATGAGCAGTTCTTC. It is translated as CASSGSSISSHNEQFF. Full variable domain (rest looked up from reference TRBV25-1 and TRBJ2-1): EADIYQTPRYLVIGTGKKITLECSQTMGHDKMYWYQQDPGMELHLIHYSYGVNSTEKGDLSSESTVSRIRTEHFPLTLESARPSHTSQYLCASSGSSISSHNEQFFGPGTRLTVL.

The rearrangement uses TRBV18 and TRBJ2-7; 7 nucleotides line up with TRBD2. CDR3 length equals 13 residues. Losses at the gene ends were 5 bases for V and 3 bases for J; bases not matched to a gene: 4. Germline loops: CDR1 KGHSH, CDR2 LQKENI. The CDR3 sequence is CASSKSGGYEQYV. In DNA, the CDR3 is TGTGCCAGCTCAAAATCGGGGGGCTACGAGCAGTACGTC.

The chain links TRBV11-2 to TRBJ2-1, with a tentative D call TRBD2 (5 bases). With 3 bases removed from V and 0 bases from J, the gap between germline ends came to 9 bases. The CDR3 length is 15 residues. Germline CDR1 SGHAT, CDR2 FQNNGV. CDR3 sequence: CASSLAGLSYNEQFF. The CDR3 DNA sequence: TGTGCCAGCAGCTTGGCGGGCCTCTCCTACAATGAGCAGTTCTTC.

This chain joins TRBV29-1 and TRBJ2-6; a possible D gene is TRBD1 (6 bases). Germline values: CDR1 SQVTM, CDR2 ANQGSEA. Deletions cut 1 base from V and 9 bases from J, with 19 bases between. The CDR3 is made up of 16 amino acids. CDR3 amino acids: CSVEGWTALGGNVLTF. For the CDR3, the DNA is TGCAGCGTTGAAGGGTGGACAGCTCTGGGCGGCAACGTCCTGACTTTC.

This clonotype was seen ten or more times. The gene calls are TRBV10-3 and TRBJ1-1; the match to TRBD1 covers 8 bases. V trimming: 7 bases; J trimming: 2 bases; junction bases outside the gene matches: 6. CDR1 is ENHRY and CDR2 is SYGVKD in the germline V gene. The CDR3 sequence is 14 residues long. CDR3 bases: TGTGCCATCACCGGACAGGGAGAAAACACTGAAGCTTTCTTT. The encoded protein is CAITGQGENTEAFF.

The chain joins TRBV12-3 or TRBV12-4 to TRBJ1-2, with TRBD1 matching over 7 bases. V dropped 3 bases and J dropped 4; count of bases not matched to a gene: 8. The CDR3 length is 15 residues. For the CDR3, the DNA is TGTGCCAGCAGTTTCCCTGAACAGGGGTTCTATGGCTACACCTTC. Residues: CASSFPEQGFYGYTF.

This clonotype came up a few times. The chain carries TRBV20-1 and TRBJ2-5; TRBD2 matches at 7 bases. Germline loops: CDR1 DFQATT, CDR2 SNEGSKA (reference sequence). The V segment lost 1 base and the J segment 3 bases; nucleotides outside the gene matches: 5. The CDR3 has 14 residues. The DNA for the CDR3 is TGCAGTGCTAGAGGTTGGCTAGCGGAAGAGACCCAGTACTTC. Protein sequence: CSARGWLAEETQYF.

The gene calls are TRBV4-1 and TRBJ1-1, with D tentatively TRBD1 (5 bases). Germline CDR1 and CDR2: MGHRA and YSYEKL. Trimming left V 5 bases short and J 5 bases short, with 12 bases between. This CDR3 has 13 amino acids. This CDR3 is CASSFGHRTEAFF. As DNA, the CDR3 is TGCGCCAGCAGCTTCGGACACAGGACTGAAGCTTTCTTT.

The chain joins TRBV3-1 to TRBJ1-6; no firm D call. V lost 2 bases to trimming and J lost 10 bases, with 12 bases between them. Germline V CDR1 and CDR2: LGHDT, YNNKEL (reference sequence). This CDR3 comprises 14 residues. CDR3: CASSQSVGNSPLHF. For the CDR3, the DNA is TGTGCCAGCAGCCAATCCGTGGGGAACTCACCCCTCCACTTT.

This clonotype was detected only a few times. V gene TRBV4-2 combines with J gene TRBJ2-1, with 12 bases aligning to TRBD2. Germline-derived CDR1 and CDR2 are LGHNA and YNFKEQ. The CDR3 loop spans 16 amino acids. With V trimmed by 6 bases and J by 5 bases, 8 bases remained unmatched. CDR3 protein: CASRAPLAGGNNEQFF. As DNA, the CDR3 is TGTGCCAGCAGAGCCCCTCTAGCGGGGGGGAACAATGAGCAGTTCTTC.